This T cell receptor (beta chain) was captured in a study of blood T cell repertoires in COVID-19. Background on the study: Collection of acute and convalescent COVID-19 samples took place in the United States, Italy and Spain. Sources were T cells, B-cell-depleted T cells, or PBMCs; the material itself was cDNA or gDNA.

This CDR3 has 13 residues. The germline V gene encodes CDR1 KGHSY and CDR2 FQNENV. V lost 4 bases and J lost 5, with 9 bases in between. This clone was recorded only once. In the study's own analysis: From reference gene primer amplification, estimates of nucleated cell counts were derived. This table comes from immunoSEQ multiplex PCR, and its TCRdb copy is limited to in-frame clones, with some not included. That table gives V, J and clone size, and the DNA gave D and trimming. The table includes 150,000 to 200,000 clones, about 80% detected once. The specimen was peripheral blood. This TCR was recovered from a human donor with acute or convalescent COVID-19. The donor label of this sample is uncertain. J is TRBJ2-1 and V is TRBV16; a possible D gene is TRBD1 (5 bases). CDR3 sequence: CASSPDRDNEQFF. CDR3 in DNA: TGTGCCAGCAGCCCTGACAGAGACAATGAGCAGTTCTTC.